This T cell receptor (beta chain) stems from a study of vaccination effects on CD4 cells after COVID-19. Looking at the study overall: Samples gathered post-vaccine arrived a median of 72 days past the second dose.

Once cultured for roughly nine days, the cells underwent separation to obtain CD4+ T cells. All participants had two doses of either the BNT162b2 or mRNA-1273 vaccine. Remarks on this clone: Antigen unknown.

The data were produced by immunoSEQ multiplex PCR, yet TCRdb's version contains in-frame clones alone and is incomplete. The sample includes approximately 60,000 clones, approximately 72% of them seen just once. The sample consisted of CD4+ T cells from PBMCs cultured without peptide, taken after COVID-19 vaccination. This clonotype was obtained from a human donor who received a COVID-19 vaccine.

The CDR3 DNA follows: TGTGCCAGCAGCTTAGCGCGAGTGGGGGGGGGCAAGACCCAGTACTTC. Its protein product is CASSLARVGGGKTQYF. The rearrangement uses TRBV7-8 and TRBJ2-5; tentative D call: TRBD2 (7 bases). The CDR3 consists of 16 residues. The germline V gene has CDR1 SGHVS and CDR2 FQNEAQ. Trimming left V 0 bases short and J 6 bases short, with 17 bases between.